The 16 T cell receptor beta chains given below trace back to one sample, sequenced in a study of shared clonotypes between healthy human individuals (TCRdb year 2020). The library was prepared using the immunoSEQ multiplex PCR assay. Here the immuneACCESS table is served through TCRdb, limited to in-frame sequences with V and J called. Missing clones are a known gap in these copies; in checked studies unresolved V genes cover under half, and the rest lacks a known reason. The table for this sample lists approximately 640,000 clones; 90% of them were counted only once. The top ten constitute less than 40% of the sample. The sequenced material came from memory CD8+ T cells from PBMCs. Reading the label with the study, this specimen's cell subset or site is: CD45RO+ cells pooled with CCR7-negative TemRA cells. All receptors derive from a man between 18 and 29 years old in good health. Some clones in this sample may be carry-over from other donors' samples.

The sample holds one count of this clone. This chain joins TRBV6-6 and TRBJ2-7; TRBD1 agrees at 9 bases. Germline trimming cut 3 bases from V and 1 base from J; bases unmatched to any gene: 7. CDR1 is MNHNY and CDR2 is SVGAGI in the germline V gene (reference sequence). There are 16 residues in the CDR3. CDR3 sequence reads: CASSYSGTGFSYEQYF. The CDR3 DNA follows: TGTGCCAGCAGTTATTCTGGGACAGGGTTTTCCTACGAGCAGTACTTC.

This clone was picked up one time. This chain connects TRBV27 to TRBJ2-7; the D gene could be TRBD1 or TRBD2 (5 bases each). Germline lookup yields CDR1 MNHEY and CDR2 SMNVEV (reference sequence). The CDR3 runs 17 residues. Trimming took 0 bases from V and 4 from J, leaving 19 bases between them. CDR3 residues: CASSLSPGPSPRYEQYF. The CDR3 nucleotides are TGTGCCAGCAGTTTATCTCCGGGACCGAGTCCTCGGTACGAGCAGTACTTC.

The V and J genes are TRBV25-1 and TRBJ1-2, with TRBD1 as a possible D gene (5 bases). There are 14 residues in the CDR3. Germline CDR1 and CDR2: MGHDK and SYGVNS. V was cut by 1 base and J by 4 bases, with 10 bases left in between. CDR3 protein: CASSESGTPYGYTF. The CDR3 region has the DNA TGTGCCAGCAGTGAATCTGGGACTCCCTATGGCTACACCTTC.

The chain employs TRBV23-1 and TRBJ2-7; D tentatively fits TRBD1 or TRBD2 (6 bases each). TRBV23-1 is an ORF, with its function uncertain. The CDR3 runs to 14 residues. Trimming left V 6 bases short and J 1 base short, with 13 bases between. For the CDR3, the DNA is TGCGCCAGCAGGTTGCGGGACACATCCTACGAGCAGTACTTC. Translated, it gives CASRLRDTSYEQYF.

The chain couples TRBV19 to TRBJ2-1; TRBD2 matches at 9 bases. The germline V gene encodes CDR1 LNHDA and CDR2 SQIVND (reference sequence). CDR3 length equals 17 residues. With 5 bases clipped from V and 2 bases from J, the junction kept 10 bases outside the gene matches. The chain's CDR3 is CASSDDSGSSTYNEQFF. CDR3 coding DNA: TGTGCCAGTAGTGACGATAGCGGGAGTTCAACCTACAATGAGCAGTTCTTC.

The chain couples TRBV9 to TRBJ2-5, with D possibly matching TRBD2 (6 bases). This CDR3 spans 14 amino acids. Trimming stripped 4 bases from V and 5 bases from J, with 15 bases between. Per germline, CDR1 SGDLS and CDR2 YYNGEE. The CDR3 region is CASSPDGGYETQYF. CDR3 coding DNA: TGTGCCAGCAGCCCCGATGGAGGGTACGAGACCCAGTACTTC.

The V call is TRBV5-6, the J call TRBJ2-7, with D possibly matching TRBD1 (5 bases). The ends were cut back, 4 bases at V and 0 bases at J, with 14 bases in the middle. CDR1 and CDR2 (germline): SGHDT, YYEEEE. The CDR3 covers 15 residues. The CDR3 loop is CASSGAVGLSYEQYF. The CDR3, as DNA: TGTGCCAGCAGCGGGGCGGTGGGGCTCTCCTACGAGCAGTACTTC.

This clone was counted a few times. The genes are TRBV29-1 and TRBJ1-1, with 7 bases aligning to TRBD1. Germline CDR1 and CDR2: SQVTM and ANQGSEA. With 7 bases clipped from V and 4 bases from J, the junction kept 9 bases outside the gene matches. This CDR3 has 13 amino acids. CDR3 nucleotide sequence: TGCAGCGGGAGAGCAGGGGGAGGCACTGAAGCTTTCTTT. Amino acids: CSGRAGGGTEAFF.

J is TRBJ2-5 and V is TRBV2, with TRBD2 matching 12 bases. Germline CDR1 SNHLY, CDR2 FYNNEI. With 3 bases clipped from V and 3 bases from J, the junction kept 5 bases outside the gene matches. The CDR3 runs 16 residues. This chain's CDR3 is CASSDPLAGGKETQYF. Written as DNA, the CDR3 is TGTGCCAGCAGTGACCCTCTAGCGGGAGGGAAAGAGACCCAGTACTTC.

The chain employs TRBV7-9 and TRBJ2-3, with 9 bases aligning to TRBD1. The CDR3 loop spans 15 amino acids. Germline CDR1 reads SEHNR; CDR2 reads FQNEAQ (reference sequence). J was trimmed by 3 bases and V by 5 bases; bases with no gene match: 6. The CDR3 DNA is TGTGCCAGCAGCGACGGGACAGGGTTTACAGATACGCAGTATTTT. This gives the protein CASSDGTGFTDTQYF.

The chain uses TRBV19 and TRBJ1-2; 9 nucleotides agree with TRBD1. The J segment lost 6 bases and the V segment lost 4 bases, leaving 6 bases of the junction unmatched. This CDR3 region has 14 residues. In germline, CDR1 is LNHDA, CDR2 SQIVND (reference sequence). CDR3 sequence: CASSTRTGDNGYTF. In nucleotides, the CDR3 is TGTGCCAGTAGTACTCGGACAGGGGATAATGGCTACACCTTC. The full variable domain, with the rest looked up from reference TRBV19 and TRBJ1-2, is DGGITQSPKYLFRKEGQNVTLSCEQNLNHDAMYWYRQDPGQGLRLIYYSQIVNDFQKGDIAEGYSVSREKKESFPLTVTSAQKNPTAFYLCASSTRTGDNGYTFGSGTRLTVV.

This chain joins TRBV27 and TRBJ1-1, with 8 nucleotides matching TRBD1. With 6 bases clipped from V and 4 bases from J, the junction kept 4 bases outside the gene matches. Germline CDR1 reads MNHEY; CDR2 reads SMNVEV (reference sequence). The CDR3 consists of 13 residues. The CDR3 DNA reads as TGTGCCAGCAGCCACACAGGGGGCACTGAAGCTTTCTTT. It encodes CASSHTGGTEAFF.

The V and J genes are TRBV5-8 and TRBJ1-5, with D maybe TRBD1 (5 bases). This CDR3 spans 14 amino acids. V lost 3 bases to trimming and J lost 6 bases, with 13 bases between them. Germline loops: CDR1 SGHTS, CDR2 YDEGEE. The DNA of the CDR3 is TGTGCCAGCAGCTCCGGGACTTGGGGTCAGCCCCAGCATTTT. It yields the protein CASSSGTWGQPQHF.

The chain recombines TRBV7-8 with TRBJ2-1, with 11 bases aligning to TRBD2. The germline V gene encodes CDR1 SGHVS and CDR2 FQNEAQ. V was pared by 1 base and J by 7 bases, with 6 bases of the junction left unmatched. The CDR3 covers 16 residues. CDR3 protein: CASSLEGSGRGNEQFF. As DNA, the CDR3 is TGTGCCAGCAGCTTAGAAGGTAGCGGGAGGGGAAATGAGCAGTTCTTC.

The chain recombines TRBV27 with TRBJ2-2; D unresolved. The length of the CDR3 is 16 residues. Germline CDR1 and CDR2: MNHEY and SMNVEV (reference sequence). V lost 6 bases to trimming and J lost 5 bases, with 19 bases between them. The CDR3 region has the DNA TGTGCCAGCAGGGAAGGACGGGCAATGGTAACCGGGGAGCTGTTTTTT. This codes for CASREGRAMVTGELFF.

The chain recombines TRBV7-9 with TRBJ2-2, with 13 bases that match TRBD2. The V gene's germline CDR1 is SEHNR and CDR2 FQNEAQ (reference sequence). This CDR3 comprises 17 residues. V shed 3 bases and J 1 base; nucleotides not matched to a gene: 2. The CDR3 coding sequence is TGTGCCAGCAGCTTCCGACTAGCGGGAGGGAACACCGGGGAGCTGTTTTTT. It translates to CASSFRLAGGNTGELFF.